This TCR beta chain was identified during a study of blood T cells in healthy people across ages. Donors ranged from roughly 6 to 100 years old and were healthy Caucasians in Russia. This clonotype was observed a handful of times. What it binds is not known. A second PCR of 7 to 11 cycles used a sample-barcoded 5' primer and a J-beta primer mix. One entry per CDR3 protein results from TCRdb running MiXCR on the 5' RACE reads. This table has 1,300,000 or so distinct CDR3 sequences, approximately 59% appearing once. General study results and limits: Greater diversity and more naive CD4+ cells were seen in long-lived donors than in aged donors.

The V and J ends lost 2 bases and 0 bases, in that order; junction bases with no gene match: 8. Germline V gives CDR1 LGHNA, CDR2 YNFKEQ. The CDR3 covers 19 residues. This chain uses TRBV4-2 with TRBJ2-1, with 12 bases identical to TRBD2. This sequence originates from a young man in good health. Material: blood. The DNA for the CDR3 is TGTGCCAGCAGCCAACCTACTAGCGGGGGGCCGAGCTCCTACAATGAGCAGTTCTTC. This gives the protein CASSQPTSGGPSSYNEQFF.